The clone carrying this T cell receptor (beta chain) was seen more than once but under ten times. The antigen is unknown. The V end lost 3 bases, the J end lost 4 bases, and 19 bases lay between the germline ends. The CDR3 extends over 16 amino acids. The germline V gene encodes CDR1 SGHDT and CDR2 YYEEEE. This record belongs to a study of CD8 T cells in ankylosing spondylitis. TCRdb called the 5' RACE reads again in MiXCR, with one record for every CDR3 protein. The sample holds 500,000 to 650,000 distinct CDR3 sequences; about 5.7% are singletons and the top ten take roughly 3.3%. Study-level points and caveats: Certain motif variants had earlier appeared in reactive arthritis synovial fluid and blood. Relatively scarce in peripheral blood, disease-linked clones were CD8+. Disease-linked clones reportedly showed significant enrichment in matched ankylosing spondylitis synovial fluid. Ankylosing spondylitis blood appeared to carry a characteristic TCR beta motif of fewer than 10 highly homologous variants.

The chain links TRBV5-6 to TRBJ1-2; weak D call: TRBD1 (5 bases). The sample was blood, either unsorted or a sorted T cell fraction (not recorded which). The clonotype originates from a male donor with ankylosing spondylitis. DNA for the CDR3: TGTGCCAGCAGCTCGACAGTTTGGCAGGGCCTCTATGGCTACACCTTC. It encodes CASSSTVWQGLYGYTF.